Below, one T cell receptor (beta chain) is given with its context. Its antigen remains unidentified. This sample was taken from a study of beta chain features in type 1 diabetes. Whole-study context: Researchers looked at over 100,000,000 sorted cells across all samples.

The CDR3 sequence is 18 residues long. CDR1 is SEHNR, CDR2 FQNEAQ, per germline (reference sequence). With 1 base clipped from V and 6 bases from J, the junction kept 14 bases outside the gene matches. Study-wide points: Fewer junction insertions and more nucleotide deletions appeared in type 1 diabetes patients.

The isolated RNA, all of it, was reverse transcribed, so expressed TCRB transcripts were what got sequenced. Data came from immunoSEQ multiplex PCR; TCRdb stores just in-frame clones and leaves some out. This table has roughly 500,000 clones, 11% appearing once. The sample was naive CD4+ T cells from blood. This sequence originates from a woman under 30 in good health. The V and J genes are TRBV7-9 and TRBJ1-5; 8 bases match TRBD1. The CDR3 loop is CASSLELDRATGSQPQHF. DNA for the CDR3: TGTGCCAGCAGCTTAGAATTGGACAGGGCGACGGGTAGTCAGCCCCAGCATTTT.